This T cell receptor beta chain was observed in a study of blood T cells in healthy people across ages. The use of a sample-barcoded 5' primer and a J-beta primer mix characterized a second PCR of 7 to 11 cycles. The template-switch adaptor, which had 12 random nucleotides, put a tag on each cDNA molecule. In TCRdb, the 5' RACE reads were re-called with MiXCR into one record per CDR3 protein. The table includes hundreds of thousands of distinct CDR3 sequences, 58% detected once. The CDR3 sequence is 14 residues long. Germline V gene lookup returns CDR1 SGDLS and CDR2 YYNGEE. After removal of 5 bases from V and 3 bases from J, the junction contained 5 bases not matched to a gene.

This chain links TRBV9 with TRBJ2-1; 7 nucleotides line up with TRBD1. The sample taken for sequencing was blood. This receptor was identified in a man younger than 45 in good health. Written as DNA, the CDR3 is TGTGCCAGCAGTGATGACAGGGTCTACAATGAGCAGTTCTTC. It encodes CASSDDRVYNEQFF.